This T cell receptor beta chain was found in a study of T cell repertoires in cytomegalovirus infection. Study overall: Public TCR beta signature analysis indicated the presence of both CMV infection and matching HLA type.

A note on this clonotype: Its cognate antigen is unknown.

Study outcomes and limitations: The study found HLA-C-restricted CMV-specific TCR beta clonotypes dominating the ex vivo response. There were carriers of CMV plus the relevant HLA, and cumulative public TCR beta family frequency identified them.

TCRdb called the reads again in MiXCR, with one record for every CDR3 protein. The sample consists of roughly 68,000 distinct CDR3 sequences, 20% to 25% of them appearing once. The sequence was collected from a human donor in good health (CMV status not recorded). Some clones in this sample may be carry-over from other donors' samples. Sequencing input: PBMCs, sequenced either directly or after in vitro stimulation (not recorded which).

CDR3 sequence: CSVEVVYYNSPLHF. CDR3 sequence (DNA): TGCAGCGTTGAGGTGGTTTACTATAATTCACCCCTCCACTTT. The chain couples TRBV29-1 to TRBJ1-6; D remains unclear. Germline CDR1 is SQVTM and CDR2 is ANQGSEA. The ends were cut back, 3 bases at V and 3 bases at J, with 9 bases in the middle. The CDR3 length is 14 residues.